These T cell receptor beta chains were read from a single sample in a study of T cell repertoires in cytomegalovirus infection. TCRdb reprocessed the reads with MiXCR, giving one entry per CDR3 protein. Of approximately 770,000 distinct CDR3 sequences detected, roughly 28% appear once; the ten largest clones hold roughly 13%. Their specific antigens are unknown. Material: cultured CD8+ T cells from PBMCs, obtained from culture after CMV antigen stimulation. The source is a human donor in good health (CMV status not recorded). Some clones in this sample may be carry-over from other donors' samples. Both conserved end residues are part of each CDR3. A D gene is named only where the DNA matches it firmly. Clone size is given for some rows only: seen once, a few or many times, or a class if the clone is expanded.

D,V,J,size,CDR3
NA,TRBV19,TRBJ2-1,many,CASSISGARPDEQFF
NA,TRBV6-6,TRBJ2-7,NA,CASTPTWDTAYEQYF
NA,TRBV7-4,TRBJ2-5,few,CASSAGRETQYF
NA,TRBV7-9,TRBJ2-2,few,CASSLPRSSNTGELFF
TRBD2,TRBV6-1,TRBJ2-5,once,CASSEGTSSQETQYF
TRBD2,TRBV6-2/TRBV6-3,TRBJ2-5,NA,CASSYSREGTQYF
TRBD1,TRBV7-8,TRBJ2-7,many,CASHRGNPWDEQYF
NA,TRBV27,TRBJ1-2,NA,CASSRRGENGYTF
NA,TRBV20-1,TRBJ1-1,NA,CSALDSLGTEAFF
TRBD1,TRBV18,TRBJ1-1,few,CASSPLDRGRIEGTEAFF
NA,TRBV7-6,TRBJ2-7,NA,CASSLEARGAEQYF
TRBD2,TRBV11-2,TRBJ2-3,few,CASSLGLVRGADTQYF
TRBD2,TRBV14,TRBJ2-5,NA,CASSQELEEAGGLETQYF
NA,TRBV6-6,TRBJ2-5,NA,CASSYGELGPRTQYF
NA,TRBV7-9,TRBJ2-7,NA,CASSDDSSYEQYF
NA,TRBV6-6,TRBJ2-7,few,CASSFGVGHEQYF
TRBD2,TRBV7-2,TRBJ2-2,NA,CASSFLPPGLAGERRGGELFF
NA,TRBV7-6,TRBJ2-2,NA,CSSSLAGTNTGELFF
NA,TRBV7-9,TRBJ2-2,NA,CASSLEDQSTGELFF
NA,TRBV27,TRBJ2-2,NA,CASSGQPTGNTGELFF
NA,TRBV7-8,TRBJ2-1,many,CASVPSVGDNEQFF
NA,TRBV5-6,TRBJ2-3,NA,CASSFRATDTQYF
NA,TRBV7-6,TRBJ2-2,few,CASSLDIGELFF
NA,TRBV4-3,TRBJ2-3,few,CASSQARASTDTQYF
NA,TRBV7-9,TRBJ1-5,NA,CASTTGFQPQHF
TRBD1,TRBV5-6,TRBJ1-5,NA,CASSRLPGQGGWNQPQHF
NA,TRBV6-2/TRBV6-3,TRBJ2-1,NA,CASSYYEGWEGNEQFF
NA,TRBV7-2,TRBJ2-1,many,CASSPGANDFYEQFF
NA,TRBV9,TRBJ1-1,few,CASSVSAANTEAFF
NA,TRBV7-8,TRBJ2-1,NA,CASSSDGSYNEQFF
TRBD1,TRBV13,TRBJ1-6,NA,CASSPSDRGHNSPLHF
NA,TRBV6-2/TRBV6-3,TRBJ2-7,few,CASTWDTWRDQYF
NA,TRBV7-8,TRBJ1-1,many,CASSLVVGQIRQMNTEAFF
TRBD2,TRBV2,TRBJ2-3,NA,CASSRLLAGAISKSTDTQYF
NA,TRBV5-1,TRBJ2-2,few,CASSFLGEALTGELFF
NA,TRBV2,TRBJ2-2,NA,CASRTGPSGELFF
NA,TRBV9,TRBJ2-1,few,CASSVEGGGTYNEQFF